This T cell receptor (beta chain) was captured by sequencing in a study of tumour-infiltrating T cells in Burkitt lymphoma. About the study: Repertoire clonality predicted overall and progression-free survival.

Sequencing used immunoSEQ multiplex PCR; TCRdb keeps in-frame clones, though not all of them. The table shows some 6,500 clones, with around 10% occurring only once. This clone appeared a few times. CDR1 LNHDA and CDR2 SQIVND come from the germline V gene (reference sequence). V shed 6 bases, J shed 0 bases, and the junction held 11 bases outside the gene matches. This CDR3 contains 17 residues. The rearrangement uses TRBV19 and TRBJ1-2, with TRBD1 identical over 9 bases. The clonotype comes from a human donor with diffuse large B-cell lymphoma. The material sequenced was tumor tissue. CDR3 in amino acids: CASRSLGTGLPNYGYTF. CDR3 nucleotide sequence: TGTGCCAGTAGATCACTCGGGACAGGGCTTCCTAACTATGGCTACACCTTC.